Sequencing of this TCR beta chain was carried out in a study of T cell responses to AZD1222 COVID-19 vaccine. Study overall: Both about-4-week and about-12-week second-dose recipients were combined.

CDR3 length: 10 amino acids. V lost 7 bases and J lost 4, with 2 bases in between. Germline CDR1 and CDR2: MNHEY and SMNVEV (reference sequence). Generated by immunoSEQ multiplex PCR, the TCRdb table keeps only in-frame clones and is missing some. Altogether approximately 190,000 clones are present, roughly 90% being singletons, with the ten largest covering more than 0.75%. Details on this clone: Antigen unknown.

Broader study findings: Donors skewed white British and female; clonal diversity was possibly underestimated. The study reported that nearly half of spike-specific TCRs target unmutated variant regions.

The chain is built from TRBV27 and TRBJ1-5, with no clear D. This clonotype was obtained from an adult in good health. The sample was peripheral blood, taken on day 0 of AZD1222 vaccination. The CDR3: CASNNQPQHF. As DNA, the CDR3 is TGTGCCAGCAATAATCAGCCCCAGCATTTT.